The TCR beta chain described here comes from a study of T cell repertoires in cytomegalovirus infection. Overall study: Indications came from public TCR beta signatures; they pointed to CMV infection and to a matching HLA type.

This CDR3 contains 17 residues. Germline V CDR1 and CDR2: SGHTA, FQGTGA. V was pared by 5 bases and J by 6 bases, with 24 bases between. General observations from the study: HLA-C-restricted CMV clonotypes gave the most frequent clonotype in two of eight donors.

As to this clonotype: The antigen is undetermined.

TCRdb fed the reads into MiXCR, producing one record per CDR3 protein. The profile shows around 710,000 distinct CDR3 sequences, about 27% of them singletons. This material consisted of cultured CD8+ T cells from PBMCs, taken from culture after CMV antigen stimulation. This clonotype was obtained from a human donor in good health (CMV status not recorded). Some clones in this sample may be carry-over from other donors' samples. This chain links TRBV7-3 with TRBJ2-3; tentatively, D is TRBD2 (6 bases). The CDR3 here is CASSPGGNFYRLDTQYF. In nucleotides, the CDR3 is TGTGCCAGCAGCCCCGGGGGTAACTTCTATAGACTGGATACGCAGTATTTT.